This TCR beta chain emerged from a study of lung T cells in sarcoidosis with Löfgren's syndrome. Of note for this clonotype: One end of the junction is discordant with germline, which a read error may explain.

In TCRdb, the reads were re-called with MiXCR into one record per CDR3 protein. The table shows thousands of distinct CDR3 sequences, with around 22% occurring only once. Source material: CD4+ T cells from bronchoalveolar lavage. This receptor was taken from a human donor with sarcoidosis (Löfgren's syndrome or another form), or a control subject (not recorded which).

The CDR3 reads CAWGSPGQGNAIYF. CDR3 sequence (DNA): TGTGCCTGGGGTTCGCCGGGACAGGGAAACGCCATATATTTT. The gene calls are TRBV30 and TRBJ1-3, with 9 bases identical to TRBD1. This CDR3 region has 14 residues. Germline V lookup: CDR1 GTSNPN, CDR2 SVGIG (reference sequence).